The sequence of this T cell receptor (beta chain) was determined in a study of blood T cell repertoires in COVID-19. Study-level information: Nucleic acid was either cDNA or gDNA, and it came from T cells, B-cell-depleted T cells, or PBMCs.

As handled by the study authors: For nucleated cells, counts were estimated from reference gene primer amplification. Produced via immunoSEQ multiplex PCR; TCRdb's table is partial and in-frame only. V and J calls and clone size are copied from that table; D and trimming were computed from the DNA. The table has 190,000 or so clones, roughly 89% seen once. This clone was seen once. The J segment lost 7 bases and the V segment lost 7 bases, leaving 14 bases of the junction unmatched. From germline, CDR1 is SGHTS and CDR2 YDEGEE. CDR3 length equals 15 residues. This clonotype originated in a woman aged 18-29 years who had recovered from COVID-19. Sequenced sample: peripheral blood. The rearrangement uses TRBV5-8 and TRBJ1-2; 9 nucleotides agree with TRBD1. CDR3 in amino acids: CASWGQGKILAGYTF. CDR3 nucleotides: TGTGCCAGCTGGGGACAGGGTAAAATCTTAGCTGGCTACACCTTC.